This TCR beta chain was profiled in a study of PD-L1 blockade in urothelial cancer. Trimming shortened V by 1 base and J by 2 bases, and 5 bases separated the two germline ends. Germline V CDR1 and CDR2: SGHTA, FQGNSA. The CDR3 consists of 13 residues. Measured with immunoSEQ multiplex PCR; TCRdb has only the in-frame clones, and not every one. The sample consists of 50,000 to 70,000 clones, approximately 75% of them appearing once. Time point reported: pretreatment peripheral blood. The clonotype was recovered from a man between 65 and 85 years old with urothelial cancer. Specimen: PBMCs, collected around atezolizumab (anti-PD-L1) treatment. The V and J genes are TRBV7-2 and TRBJ1-2; D ambiguous. DNA for the CDR3: TGTGCCAGCAGCTTAGGTCAGAACTATGGCTACACCTTC. It translates to CASSLGQNYGYTF.